Listed here are 23 T cell receptor beta chains from one sample, sequenced in a study of CDR3 diversity in severe acne. A single record per CDR3 protein comes from TCRdb applying MiXCR to the PCR reads. The profile shows about 90,000 distinct CDR3 sequences, approximately 49% of them singletons. Sequencing used blood. The receptors stem from a male donor with severe acne vulgaris.

In the case of this clonotype: One junction end does not reproduce the germline sequence, and a read error may be involved. The chain uses TRBV6-1 and TRBJ2-5; TRBD2 matches 11 bases. Germline values: CDR1 MNHNS, CDR2 SASEGT. The CDR3 covers 15 residues. CDR3 region: CASTRTSGRQGTQYF. CDR3 DNA sequence: TGTGCCAGCACTAGGACTAGCGGGCGCCAAGGGACCCAGTACTTC.

This sequence joins TRBV7-8 and TRBJ1-5, with TRBD1 matching over 9 bases. CDR1 is SGHVS and CDR2 is FQNEAQ in the germline V gene. The CDR3 length is 14 residues. J was trimmed by 7 bases and V by 3 bases; bases with no gene match: 4. CDR3 sequence reads: CASSFRQGGQPQHF. In nucleotides, the CDR3 is TGTGCCAGCAGCTTTCGACAGGGGGGGCAGCCCCAGCATTTT.

This clonotype was recorded at least ten times. This rearrangement joins TRBV7-9 to TRBJ1-4, with a weak D call TRBD1 (6 bases). Per germline, CDR1 SEHNR and CDR2 FQNEAQ (reference sequence). Trimming shortened V by 0 bases and J by 8 bases, and 10 bases separated the two germline ends. This CDR3 contains 14 residues. Written as DNA, the CDR3 is TGTGCCAGCAGCTTAGCAGGGGGAGAAGAAAAACTGTTTTTT. This translates into CASSLAGGEEKLFF.

The V and J genes are TRBV19 and TRBJ1-1; D unclear. This CDR3 contains 14 residues. Germline CDR1 reads LNHDA; CDR2 reads SQIVND (reference sequence). The germline V and J ends were trimmed by 5 bases and 7 bases, with 17 bases remaining between them. The CDR3 DNA reads TGTGCCAGTAGTTTTAAGGGAACGAAGGTTGAAGCTTTCTTT. Translated, it gives CASSFKGTKVEAFF.

This clonotype was recorded once. Here the CDR3 DNA reads TGTGCCAGCAGTCCAGACGGGACTGAGTCCTACGAGCAGTACTTC. The encoded protein is CASSPDGTESYEQYF. This chain connects TRBV7-6 to TRBJ2-7, with TRBD2 as a possible D gene (6 bases). The V and J ends lost 6 bases and 1 base respectively, with 16 bases between them. Germline CDR1 SGHVS, CDR2 FNYEAQ. This CDR3 is 15 amino acids long. The full variable domain, completed using reference TRBV7-6 and TRBJ2-7, is GAGVSQSPRYKVTKRGQDVALRCDPISGHVSLYWYRQALGQGPEFLTYFNYEAQQDKSGLPNDRFSAERPEGSISTLTIQRTEQRDSAMYRCASSPDGTESYEQYFGPGTRLTVT.

V is TRBV14 and J is TRBJ2-7, with 12 bases fitting TRBD2. The CDR3 consists of 15 residues. J was trimmed by 7 bases and V by 5 bases; bases with no gene match: 9. CDR1 is SGHDN and CDR2 is FVKESK in the germline V gene. The CDR3 region is CASSSLTSGSGEQYF. The CDR3 nucleotides read TGTGCCAGCAGCTCTTTGACTAGCGGGAGTGGGGAGCAGTACTTC.

The DNA of the CDR3 is TGTGCCACCAGCAGGAAACGACTAGACGGGGGGGCCTACAATGAGCAGTTCTTC. As protein: CATSRKRLDGGAYNEQFF. This chain connects TRBV15 to TRBJ2-1, with 8 bases aligning to TRBD2. CDR1 is LNHNV and CDR2 is YYDKDF in the germline V gene (reference sequence). The junction had 12 bases not matched to a gene; V was cut back by 3 bases and J by 2 bases. CDR3 length: 18 amino acids.

This clonotype was observed many times. J is TRBJ1-5 and V is TRBV12-3 or TRBV12-4; 7 bases map to TRBD1. With 5 bases clipped from V and 3 bases from J, the junction kept 1 base outside the gene matches. The CDR3 has 13 residues. The DNA for the CDR3 is TGTGCCAGCAGTGACAGGGTCAATCAGCCCCAGCATTTT. Its protein is CASSDRVNQPQHF.

The chain uses TRBV20-1 and TRBJ2-2; weak D call: TRBD2 (5 bases). The CDR3 has 14 amino acids. The germline V and J ends were trimmed by 3 bases and 3 bases, with 11 bases remaining between them. CDR1 DFQATT and CDR2 SNEGSKA come from the germline V gene (reference sequence). As DNA, the CDR3 is TGCAGTGCTAGGCAGCGGAGTTACACCGGGGAGCTGTTTTTT. Its translation: CSARQRSYTGELFF.

In its sample, this clonotype was seen a few times. This chain connects TRBV7-3 to TRBJ2-3; the match to TRBD2 covers 10 bases. This CDR3 is built from 19 residues. Unmatched junction bases numbered 16, after V lost 1 base and J lost 6 bases. Germline V gives CDR1 SGHTA, CDR2 FQGTGA. The chain's CDR3 is CASSLNPPGTSATVDTQYF. The CDR3 region has the DNA TGTGCCAGCAGCTTAAACCCCCCCGGGACTAGCGCCACTGTGGATACGCAGTATTTT.

This clonotype was recorded a few times. A clone one base away is much larger, so this may be a read error. In nucleotides, the CDR3 is TGTGCCACCAGTGCTGGAGGGGTGGCTGGGGCCAACATCCTGACTTTC. This encodes CATSAGGVAGANILTF. The genes are TRBV24-1 and TRBJ2-6, with D possibly matching TRBD2 (6 bases). This CDR3 has 16 amino acids. Germline V gene lookup returns CDR1 KGHDR and CDR2 SFDVKD.

This chain connects TRBV28 to TRBJ2-7; D gene uncertain. In germline, CDR1 is MDHEN, CDR2 SYDVKM. The V and J ends lost 3 bases and 5 bases respectively, with 11 bases between them. This CDR3 has 13 residues. The CDR3 protein is CASSFASSNEQYF. Here the CDR3 DNA reads TGTGCCAGCAGTTTTGCTAGTTCCAACGAGCAGTACTTC.

By sample fraction, this clonotype is medium-sized (0.01 to 0.1%). The V and J genes are TRBV20-1 and TRBJ2-3, with 9 bases matching TRBD2. CDR3 length: 18 amino acids. Germline CDR1 is DFQATT and CDR2 is SNEGSKA (reference sequence). J gave up 0 bases and V 3 bases, and 13 bases lay outside the gene matches. The CDR3 sequence is CSASGASGVVFSTDTQYF. In DNA, the CDR3 is TGCAGTGCTAGCGGCGCTAGCGGGGTTGTTTTTAGCACAGATACGCAGTATTTT.

This clonotype has only a few counts. The chain recombines TRBV20-1 with TRBJ1-1; D is undetermined. The CDR3 runs to 12 residues. V was clipped by 6 bases and J by 4 bases, with 12 bases between them. Germline values: CDR1 DFQATT, CDR2 SNEGSKA (reference sequence). CDR3 protein: CSAGRKVTEAFF. CDR3 nucleotides: TGCAGTGCAGGCAGGAAGGTCACTGAAGCTTTCTTT.

This clonotype was seen only once. This sequence may be a read error, since a much larger clone differs from it by one base. This chain connects TRBV5-1 to TRBJ1-1, with D unresolved. Looked up from germline, CDR1 is SGHRS and CDR2 is YFSETQ. This CDR3 spans 14 amino acids. The germline V and J ends were trimmed by 6 bases and 4 bases, with 16 bases remaining between them. The CDR3 protein is CASNLVPGGTEAFF. CDR3 DNA: TGCGCCAGCAACTTAGTTCCAGGTGGCACTGAAGCTTTCTTT.

This clonotype has only a few counts. The rearrangement uses TRBV20-1 and TRBJ2-7; D is perhaps TRBD2 (6 bases). This CDR3 is built from 13 residues. V lost 3 bases and J lost 3, with 12 bases in between. Germline assignment: CDR1 DFQATT and CDR2 SNEGSKA (reference sequence). Here the CDR3 reads CSARPLAIYEQYF. The CDR3 region has the DNA TGCAGTGCTAGGCCGCTAGCGATCTACGAGCAGTACTTC.

There are many counts of this clonotype. The chain employs TRBV10-3 and TRBJ1-6; D may be TRBD1 (5 bases). The V gene's germline CDR1 is ENHRY and CDR2 SYGVKD. The CDR3 extends over 14 amino acids. Trimming removed 6 bases at V and 7 bases at J, with 13 bases between. The CDR3 nucleotides read TGTGCCATCAGCTCGGACATAAGAAATTCACCCCTCCACTTT. Residues: CAISSDIRNSPLHF.

This clonotype appeared a few times. The V call is TRBV18, the J call TRBJ2-1; D possibly corresponds to TRBD2 (6 bases). This CDR3 is built from 12 residues. Trimming removed 3 bases at V and 14 bases at J, with 14 bases between. CDR1 and CDR2 from the germline V gene are KGHSH and LQKENI. The CDR3 here is CASSPGTGLKFF. The CDR3 DNA reads TGTGCCAGCTCACCGGGGACTGGTCTTAAGTTCTTC.

This clonotype came up a few times. This sequence joins TRBV28 and TRBJ2-7; possibly TRBD2 for D (6 bases). The germline V gene has CDR1 MDHEN and CDR2 SYDVKM. Between the trimmed V and J ends, which lost 6 bases and 1 base, there was a span of 7 bases. This CDR3 spans 12 amino acids. CDR3 sequence: CASSGGSYEQYV. In DNA form, the CDR3 reads TGTGCCAGCAGCGGGGGTTCCTACGAGCAGTACGTC.

The chain combines TRBV19 with TRBJ1-5; TRBD1 is a possible D gene (5 bases). The CDR3 extends over 15 amino acids. V was pared by 8 bases and J by 0 bases, with 14 bases between. The V gene's germline CDR1 is LNHDA and CDR2 SQIVND (reference sequence). CDR3 amino acids: CASLTEPYSNQPQHF. The CDR3 DNA reads as TGTGCCAGTTTGACAGAACCTTATAGCAATCAGCCCCAGCATTTT. Combining the CDR3 with reference TRBV19 and TRBJ1-5 gives the whole variable domain DGGITQSPKYLFRKEGQNVTLSCEQNLNHDAMYWYRQDPGQGLRLIYYSQIVNDFQKGDIAEGYSVSREKKESFPLTVTSAQKNPTAFYLCASLTEPYSNQPQHFGDGTRLSIL.

The chain recombines TRBV25-1 with TRBJ1-3; no reliable D call. This CDR3 contains 17 residues. The V gene lost 5 bases and the J gene lost 2 bases, with 19 bases spanning the gap. In germline, CDR1 is MGHDK, CDR2 SYGVNS. DNA of the CDR3: TGTGCCAGCAGTTTATTCGTCTCGGGTAGTACTGGAAACACCATATATTTT. Protein product: CASSLFVSGSTGNTIYF.

The V call is TRBV12-3 or TRBV12-4, the J call TRBJ2-1; 10 nucleotides agree with TRBD2. This CDR3 region has 15 residues. The junction had 12 bases not matched to a gene; V was cut back by 7 bases and J by 9 bases. The CDR3 nucleotides are TGTGCCAGCATCGATCCCAGCGGGGGGGGTGGTGAGCAGTTCTTC. Its protein is CASIDPSGGGGEQFF.

In regard to this clonotype: Likely a read error: the CDR3 ends without its conserved phenylalanine or tryptophan. The chain recombines TRBV19 with TRBJ1-2; D is uncertain. Looked up from germline, CDR1 is LNHDA and CDR2 is SQIVND (reference sequence). Deletions cut 8 bases from V and 3 bases from J, with 19 bases between. The CDR3 spans 15 residues. The CDR3, as DNA: TGTGCCAGTGGGTACGTCGGAGCATTCCACTATGGCTACACCTCC. Protein product: CASGYVGAFHYGYTS.